This T cell receptor (beta chain) is from a study of beta chain features in type 1 diabetes (dated by TCRdb to the late 2010s). Notes on the research overall: No differences in mean age, gender distribution, total cell number or subset yield were found between patients and healthy donors. Regulatory and stem cell-like memory subsets were obtained from only 8 patients and roughly 8 healthy donors, while naive and central memory subsets were obtained from all 30 or so donors. A total of around 110,000,000 sorted cells were examined across all samples, and a strong correlation was observed between cell number per subset and RNA yield. The study compared TCRB repertoires of sorted circulating CD4+ T cell subsets between recently diagnosed type 1 diabetes patients and matched healthy donors. General study outcomes and caveats: At VDJ recombination sites, type 1 diabetes patients had fewer insertions and more deleted nucleotides, which implies abnormalities in thymic rearrangement. HLA sub-analyses involved small numbers of individuals, so any influence of HLA type on TCRB rearrangement remained unresolved. Naive, central memory and regulatory TCRB repertoires appeared more similar among patients than among healthy donors. Type 1 diabetes patients showed a moderate but significant shortening of TCRB CDR3 length in all four CD4+ subsets. PCR may preferentially amplify shorter templates, but because patient and control samples were amplified and corrected together, any resulting skew would affect both groups equally. Sequencing cDNA rather than genomic DNA could over-represent highly expressing activated cells, although activation and CD3 levels did not differ between groups.

Worth noting for this clone: The clone's antigen remains unknown. There are no base qualities to consult, and no much larger clone falls within one base.

CDR1 SGHDT and CDR2 YYEEEE are derived from the germline V gene. Measured from the cysteine to the phenylalanine, the CDR3 is 14 residues long. Just CDR3 DNA is preserved here, 42 bases in frame from base 1. The trim is 2 bases for V and 4 bases for J, with a gap of 10 bases between the germline ends. Each donor gave one peripheral blood draw, approximately 110 mL on average, collected into heparinised tubes. Using a panel that included CD45RO, CCR7, CD25, CD127, CD95 and CD27, naive, central memory, regulatory and stem cell-like memory CD4+ T cells were sorted on a BD FACSAria II. A purity above 98% was achieved for all sorted populations. Right away, PBMCs were isolated by Lymphoprep density gradient centrifugation and were stained directly, with no culture step. Samples were stained and sorted in pairs, with one healthy donor and one patient per experiment, so that batch effects were minimized.

The High Capacity cDNA Reverse Transcription Kit was used to reverse transcribe all of the isolated RNA, meaning that expressed TCRB transcripts were what got sequenced. Naive, central memory and regulatory T cell samples underwent deep immunoSEQ sequencing, averaging about 3.57 million total reads per sample. After sorted cells were lysed in RLT buffer, RNA was extracted with DNase-treated RNeasy Micro or Mini kits, with the choice depending on cell number. To prevent cross-contamination, each cell subset was processed individually, whereas patient and healthy donor samples were processed jointly. The immunoSEQ multiplex PCR was used to amplify TCRB sequences from cDNA, generating 87-bp fragments that spanned the CDR3 region. Sequencing of the amplicons was performed on the Illumina HiSeq platform. Per the authors' processing: Synthetic template baselines were used to correct PCR bias computationally, reads within Hamming distance 2 were collapsed, and singletons that could not be merged were discarded. Reads were aligned to IMGT to assign V, D and J genes, CDR3 length, and insertions or deletions at six rearrangement sites. Within each subset, clonotype counts were normalized to sorted cell number, and only after that were true diversity and Gini coefficients computed with the tcR R package. The overlap coefficient, calculated on TCRB nucleotide sequences, was used to quantify repertoire sharing. Not all clones reach the TCRdb copy of this immuneACCESS table, which keeps in-frame sequences only. Checked studies attribute under half of the gap to unresolved V genes and leave the rest unexplained. That table is the source of V, J and clone size, and D and trimming were worked out from the DNA. This sample lists about 340,000 clones; approximately 9.7% were detected once. Roughly 1% of the sample is held by the ten biggest clonotypes.

The source is a man aged 25-45 years with type 1 diabetes. This sequence uses TRBV5-6 and TRBJ2-1, with the D gene too uncertain to name. Sequencing used central memory CD4+ T cells from blood. The DNA sequence is as follows: TGTGCCAGCAGCTTCGCCTTCGGGTACAATGAGCAGTTCTTC. Its product reads: CASSFAFGYNEQFF.